This T cell receptor beta chain was captured in a study of quantifying T cell responses using KT2 cells (dated by TCRdb to about 2017). Broadly, across the study: RNA was DNase-treated and reverse transcribed with TCR alpha and beta constant-region primers, mostly using SuperScript III. Under optimum conditions, the efficiency of the T4 ligation step was estimated to be more than 9.5%. To avoid over-amplification, PCR2 was carried out as a SYBR Green qPCR and halted once a predetermined fluorescence threshold was reached. Study-wide conclusions, independent of this receptor: No side-by-side comparison between this pipeline and other TCR sequencing techniques was included in the study. Counts of KT2 alpha and beta sequences scaled linearly with input KT2 cell number over several orders of magnitude. Detection of KT2 sequences showed saturation at very high KT2 spike-in numbers. KT2 sequences were detected down to the lowest spike-in tested, which was about one KT2 cell per 100,000 PBMC.

To test the sensitivity and accuracy of the pipeline, known numbers of KT2, a T cell clone whose TCR had already been sequenced, were spiked into unfractionated PBMC. A range of KT2-to-PBMC ratios was set up by mixing KT2 cells into a fixed number of PBMC. The library relied on UMI-ligation and nested PCR. T4 RNA ligase 1 was used to ligate a single-stranded oligonucleotide containing the Illumina SP2 sequence and a UMI to the 3' end of the cDNA. PCR1 consisted of four to five cycles (98 degrees C 15 s, 69 degrees C 30 s, 72 degrees C 40 s), and for the beta primer an equimolar mix of RC1.1 and RC1.2 was used to cover TRBC1 and TRBC2. Starting at PCR2, TCR alpha and beta chains were handled separately, and sample indices and Illumina adaptors were added. The UMI comprised 12 random nucleotides, as two hexamers separated by a spacer, placed after an 8-base spacer. The libraries were sequenced on an Illumina MiSeq using v2 2x251 paired-end chemistry, usually with around eleven samples in each run. To boost diversity, each sequencing library was supplemented with PhiX DNA at roughly 4.5-8%. The authors' analysis ran thus. Raw reads were converted to FASTQ with bcl2fastq and demultiplexed by dual indices using Demultiplexor. V and J genes were assigned by Decombinator through tag matching that permitted a single base-pair mismatch. UMIs were used by Collapsinator to correct both sequencing errors and frequency errors caused by PCR heterogeneity. Decombinator identifiers were converted to nucleotide sequence by CDR3Translator, the sequences were translated to amino acids, and CDR3 was extracted using C- and N-terminal motifs. Each distinct KT2 TCR was counted as one cluster of KT2 sequences that shared a single unique molecular identifier. TCRdb itself trimmed the public reads at Q25 with fastp, ran MiXCR and retained productive beta chains. Identical CDR3 proteins give one entry, which carries the most common genes and DNA. TCRdb's processing, not the authors', yielded these V and J calls. A total of some 50,000 distinct CDR3 sequences appear in this sample, roughly 10% of them only once. In total, the top ten clones hold about 9.4% of the sample.

As regards this clonotype: No cognate antigen has been identified for it. No quality values exist for individual bases; no much larger clone is one base distant.

The CDR3 starts with the cysteine, ends with the phenylalanine, and has 15 residues. Solely the CDR3 DNA is kept, with 45 bases framed from the first base. Germline trimming amounts to 6 bases on V and 2 bases on J, with 7 as the count of junction bases outside the gene matches. As encoded in the germline V gene, CDR1 is MNHEY while CDR2 is SVGEGT. The chain employs TRBV6-2 or TRBV6-3 and TRBJ1-5, with TRBD1 matching 7 junction bases. The sample was PBMCs spiked with cells of the T cell clone KT2. This sequence originates from a human donor. For the CDR3, the sequence is CASRGGTAGNQPQHF. The DNA sequence reads TGTGCCAGCAGAGGAGGGACAGCCGGCAATCAGCCCCAGCATTTT.